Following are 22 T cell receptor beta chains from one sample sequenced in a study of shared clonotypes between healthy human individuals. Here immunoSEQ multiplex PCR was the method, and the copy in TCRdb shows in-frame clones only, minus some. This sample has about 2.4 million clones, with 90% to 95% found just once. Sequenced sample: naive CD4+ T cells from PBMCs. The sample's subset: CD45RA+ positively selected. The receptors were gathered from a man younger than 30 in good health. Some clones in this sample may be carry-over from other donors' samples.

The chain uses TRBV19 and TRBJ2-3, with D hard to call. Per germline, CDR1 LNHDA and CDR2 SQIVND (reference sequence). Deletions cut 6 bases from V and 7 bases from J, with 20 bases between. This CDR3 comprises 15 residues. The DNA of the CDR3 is TGTGCCAGTAGCCCCAGCACCCACCCCGAAAATACGCAGTATTTT. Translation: CASSPSTHPENTQYF. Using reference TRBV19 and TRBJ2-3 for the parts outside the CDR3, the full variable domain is DGGITQSPKYLFRKEGQNVTLSCEQNLNHDAMYWYRQDPGQGLRLIYYSQIVNDFQKGDIAEGYSVSREKKESFPLTVTSAQKNPTAFYLCASSPSTHPENTQYFGPGTRLTVL.

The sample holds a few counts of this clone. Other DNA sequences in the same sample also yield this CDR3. The CDR3 region has the DNA TGTGCCAGCAGTGAGTCCGGCTATGGCTACACCTTC. Translated: CASSESGYGYTF. The gene calls are TRBV2 and TRBJ1-2; no firm D call. Trimming cost V 3 bases and J 4 bases, with 6 bases left between them. The V gene's germline CDR1 is SNHLY and CDR2 FYNNEI. CDR3 size: 12 residues.

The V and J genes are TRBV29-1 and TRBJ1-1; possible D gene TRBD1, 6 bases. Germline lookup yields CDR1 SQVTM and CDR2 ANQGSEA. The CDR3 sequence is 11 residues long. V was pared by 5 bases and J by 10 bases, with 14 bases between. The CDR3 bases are TGCAGCGTTCACACGGGGGGGCGAGCTTTCTTT. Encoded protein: CSVHTGGRAFF. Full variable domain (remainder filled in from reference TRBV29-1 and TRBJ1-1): SAVISQKPSRDICQRGTSLTIQCQVDSQVTMMFWYRQQPGQSLTLIATANQGSEATYESGFVIDKFPISRPNLTFSTLTVSNMSPEDSSIYLCSVHTGGRAFFGQGTRLTVV.

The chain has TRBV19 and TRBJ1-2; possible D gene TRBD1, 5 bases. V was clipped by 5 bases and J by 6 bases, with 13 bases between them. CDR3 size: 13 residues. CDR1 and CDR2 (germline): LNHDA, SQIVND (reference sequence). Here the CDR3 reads CASSPGQGDGYTF. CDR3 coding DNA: TGTGCCAGTAGTCCCGGGCAGGGCGATGGCTACACCTTC.

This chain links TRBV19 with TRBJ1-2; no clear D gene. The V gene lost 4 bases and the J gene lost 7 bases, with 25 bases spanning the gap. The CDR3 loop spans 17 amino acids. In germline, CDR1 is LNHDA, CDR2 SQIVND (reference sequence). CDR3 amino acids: CASSKRSAGGDLSGYTF. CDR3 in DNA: TGTGCCAGTAGTAAAAGGTCGGCAGGAGGAGATTTATCTGGCTACACCTTC. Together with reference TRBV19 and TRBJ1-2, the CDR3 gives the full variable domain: DGGITQSPKYLFRKEGQNVTLSCEQNLNHDAMYWYRQDPGQGLRLIYYSQIVNDFQKGDIAEGYSVSREKKESFPLTVTSAQKNPTAFYLCASSKRSAGGDLSGYTFGSGTRLTVV.

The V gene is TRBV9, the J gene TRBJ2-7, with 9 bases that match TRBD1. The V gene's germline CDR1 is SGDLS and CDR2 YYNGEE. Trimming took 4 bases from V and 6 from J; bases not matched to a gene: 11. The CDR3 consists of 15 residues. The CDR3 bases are TGTGCCAGCAGCCCTGGGGGGACAGGGTTAACCGAGCAGTACTTC. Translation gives CASSPGGTGLTEQYF.

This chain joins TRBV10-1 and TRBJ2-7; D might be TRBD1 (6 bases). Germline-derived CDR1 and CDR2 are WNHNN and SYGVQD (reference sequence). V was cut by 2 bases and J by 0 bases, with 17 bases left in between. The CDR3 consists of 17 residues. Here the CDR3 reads CASSEGIRTGSSYEQYF. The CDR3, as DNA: TGCGCCAGCAGTGAGGGCATAAGAACAGGGTCCTCCTACGAGCAGTACTTC.

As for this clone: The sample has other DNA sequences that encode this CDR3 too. CDR3 sequence reads: CASSRTLQETQYF. In DNA form, the CDR3 reads TGCGCCAGCAGCCGGACTCTCCAAGAGACCCAGTACTTC. V and J are TRBV5-1 and TRBJ2-5, with a possible D match to TRBD2 (5 bases). Germline V gene data show CDR1 as SGHRS and CDR2 as YFSETQ. The CDR3 sequence is 13 residues long. Trimming shortened V by 4 bases and J by 1 base, and 8 bases separated the two germline ends.

CDR3 coding DNA: TGCGCCAGCAGCTTGGGCGTAGCGGGGCAGACGTTCCAGTACTTC. It codes for CASSLGVAGQTFQYF. The J gene is TRBJ2-5, the V gene TRBV5-1; 8 bases line up with TRBD2. The germline V gene has CDR1 SGHRS and CDR2 YFSETQ. Trimming took 0 bases from V and 10 from J; bases not matched to a gene: 11. The CDR3 is 15 amino acids.

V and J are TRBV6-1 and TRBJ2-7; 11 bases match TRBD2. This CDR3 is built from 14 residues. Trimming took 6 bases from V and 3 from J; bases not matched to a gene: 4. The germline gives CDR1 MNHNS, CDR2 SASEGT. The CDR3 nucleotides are TGTGCCAGCAGCTCCGGGACTAGCGGCTACGAGCAGTACTTC. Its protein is CASSSGTSGYEQYF.

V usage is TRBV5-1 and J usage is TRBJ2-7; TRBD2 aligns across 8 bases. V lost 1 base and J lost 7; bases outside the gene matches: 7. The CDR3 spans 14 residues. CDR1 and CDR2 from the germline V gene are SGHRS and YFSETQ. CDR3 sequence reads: CASSLSPPGGEQYF. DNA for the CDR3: TGCGCCAGCAGCTTGTCCCCACCGGGGGGGGAGCAGTACTTC.

The chain's CDR3 is CASSFERPVKIEQFF. The DNA for the CDR3 is TGTGCCAGCAGTTTTGAGAGGCCGGTGAAGATTGAGCAGTTCTTC. J is TRBJ2-1 and V is TRBV28; D is undetermined. Germline values: CDR1 MDHEN, CDR2 SYDVKM. The CDR3 is 15 residues long. V lost 3 bases, J lost 9 bases, and 18 bases lay in between. The full variable domain, in which reference TRBV28 and TRBJ2-1 provide the parts outside the CDR3, is DVKVTQSSRYLVKRTGEKVFLECVQDMDHENMFWYRQDPGLGLRLIYFSYDVKMKEKGDIPEGYSVSREKKERFSLILESASTNQTSMYLCASSFERPVKIEQFFGPGTRLTVL.

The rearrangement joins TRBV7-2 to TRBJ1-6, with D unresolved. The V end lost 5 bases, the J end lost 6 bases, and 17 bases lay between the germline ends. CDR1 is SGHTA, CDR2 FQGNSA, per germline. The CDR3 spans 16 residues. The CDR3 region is CASSKWTLQANSPLHF. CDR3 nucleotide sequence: TGTGCCAGCAGCAAATGGACCTTGCAGGCTAATTCACCCCTCCACTTT.

The DNA of the CDR3 is TGTGCCAGCAGCGGGACATCTATGAGGGAGACCCAGTACTTC. Amino acid sequence: CASSGTSMRETQYF. The V call is TRBV2, the J call TRBJ2-5, with D perhaps matching TRBD1 (6 bases). The CDR3 runs 14 residues. Germline V gives CDR1 SNHLY, CDR2 FYNNEI. The V gene lost 6 bases and the J gene lost 5 bases, with 16 bases spanning the gap.

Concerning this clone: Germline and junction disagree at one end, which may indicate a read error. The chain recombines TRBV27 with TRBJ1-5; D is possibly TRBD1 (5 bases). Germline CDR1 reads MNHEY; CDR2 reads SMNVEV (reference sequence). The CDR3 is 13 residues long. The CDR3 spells CASTMGPNRPQHF. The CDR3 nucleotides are TGTGCCAGCACCATGGGGCCTAATCGGCCCCAGCATTTT.

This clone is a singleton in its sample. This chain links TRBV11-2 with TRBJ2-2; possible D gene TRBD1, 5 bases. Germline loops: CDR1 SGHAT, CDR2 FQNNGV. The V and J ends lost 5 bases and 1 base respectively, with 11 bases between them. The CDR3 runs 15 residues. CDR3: CASSPIQGNTGELFF. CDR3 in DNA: TGTGCCAGCAGCCCAATCCAGGGGAACACCGGGGAGCTGTTTTTT.

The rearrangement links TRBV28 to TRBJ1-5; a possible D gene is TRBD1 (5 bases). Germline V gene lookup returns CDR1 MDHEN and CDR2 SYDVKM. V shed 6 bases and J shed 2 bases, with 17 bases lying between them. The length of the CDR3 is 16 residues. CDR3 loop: CASSPGRGRGNQPQHF. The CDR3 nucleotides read TGTGCCAGCAGCCCAGGGCGCGGCAGGGGCAATCAGCCCCAGCATTTT.

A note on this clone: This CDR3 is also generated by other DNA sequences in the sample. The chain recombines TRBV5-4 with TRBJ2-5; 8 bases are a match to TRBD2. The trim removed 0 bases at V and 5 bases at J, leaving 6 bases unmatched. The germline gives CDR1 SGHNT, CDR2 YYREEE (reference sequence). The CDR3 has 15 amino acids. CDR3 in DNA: TGTGCCAGCAGCTTGGCTGGGGGACTAGGCGAGACCCAGTACTTC. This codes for CASSLAGGLGETQYF.

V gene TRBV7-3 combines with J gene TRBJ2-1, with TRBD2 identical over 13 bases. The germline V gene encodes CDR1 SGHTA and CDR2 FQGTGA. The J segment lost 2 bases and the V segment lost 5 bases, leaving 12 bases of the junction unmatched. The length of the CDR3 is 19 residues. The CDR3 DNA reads TGTGCCAGCAGCCCTGCAGGGACTAGCGGGATTGGGGCCTACAATGAGCAGTTCTTC. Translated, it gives CASSPAGTSGIGAYNEQFF.

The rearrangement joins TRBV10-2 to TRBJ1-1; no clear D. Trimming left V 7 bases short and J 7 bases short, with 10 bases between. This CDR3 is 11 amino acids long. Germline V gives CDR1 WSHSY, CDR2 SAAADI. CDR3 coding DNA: TGCGCCAGCATGCGGGTAGATGAAGCTTTCTTT. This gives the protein CASMRVDEAFF.

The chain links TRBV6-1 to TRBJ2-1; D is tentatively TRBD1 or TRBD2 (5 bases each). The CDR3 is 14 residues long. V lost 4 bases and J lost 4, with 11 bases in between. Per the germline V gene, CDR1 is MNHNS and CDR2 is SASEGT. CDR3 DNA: TGTGCCAGCAGTGGAGGGACGCTTTACAATGAGCAGTTCTTC. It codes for CASSGGTLYNEQFF.

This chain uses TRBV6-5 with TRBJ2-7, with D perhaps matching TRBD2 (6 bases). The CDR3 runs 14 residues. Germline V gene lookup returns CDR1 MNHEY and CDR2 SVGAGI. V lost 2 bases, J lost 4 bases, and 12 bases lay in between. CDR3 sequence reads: CASSYQWGVYEQYF. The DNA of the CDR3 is TGTGCCAGCAGTTACCAGTGGGGGGTATACGAGCAGTACTTC.